Included here is one TCR beta chain sequence, with context. The target of this receptor is not known. Base-call qualities are not available, and no considerably larger clone is one nucleotide away. Participants were included only if at least one PBMC sample before ART initiation and at least two post-ART samples were available. All participants with HIV were treated in the United States of America. Before DNA extraction, cryopreserved samples containing about 0.95-10 million PBMC were thawed and washed. At the time of the earliest PBMC sample, participants with HIV were aged between roughly 20 and 60 years. Each participant contributed PBMC samples from 1-4 timepoints before ART initiation and 2-8 timepoints after ART initiation, with a median of 7 samples. Serial HIV viral load, CD4+ T-cell count, ART history and demographic data were obtained for every participant. Genomic DNA was extracted from unsorted PBMC with a Qiagen kit on a QIAcube, with processing performed in batches of 12 samples.

The data were taken from a study of long-term antiretroviral therapy in people with HIV (dated by TCRdb to between 2021 and 2022). Regarding the research as a whole: The earliest samples were collected about a decade before the 2015 WHO recommendation for immediate ART, when ART was typically delayed until CD4 counts fell. This retrospective serial study examined whether starting ART and sustained HIV suppression were associated with changes in the composition and diversity of the TRB repertoire in peripheral blood. A total of under 250 cryopreserved PBMC samples were contributed to the cohort by 30 adults with confirmed HIV infection, with samples collected serially over a mean of roughly six years (range 1-12). Among the roughly 30 participants with HIV, eleven were female. No cross-contamination during QIAcube processing was seen in test extractions of a monoclonal T-cell line run alongside around 31 polyclonal samples. Here is what the overall study found, with its caveats: Starting ART was linked to a significant rise in TRB diversity, yet even with long-term ART the diversity remained significantly lower than in transplant donor controls. Owing to limited PBMC availability, only the TCR beta chain was sequenced, without alpha chain pairing. Narrower CDR3 length ranges were observed in HIV repertoires than in controls, and an antigen-experienced repertoire with only a slight naive shift after ART was suggested by the network structure. Because pre-ART samples had limited cell numbers, unsorted PBMC were profiled rather than sorted CD4+ and CD8+ T cells. The samples span the years 2004 to 2017, and the ART regimens used at that time may not be as effective as current regimens. Inferences about post-ART repertoire changes were limited because no data were available on ART adherence, viral resistance or therapy changes. Expanded TRB clones identified before ART initiation dominated the repertoire across all time points, though the dominance fluctuated and decreased in many PLHIV after ART.

Sequencing of the TRB variable region was done with the immunoSEQ hsTCRB v3.0 assay at survey level resolution. The targeted TRB sequencing depth was about 40,000-55,000 T-cell genomes per sample. Pooled TRB libraries were sequenced on an Illumina MiSeq with a v3 150-cycle kit. The original methods were these. Repertoire analysis was run in R within a reproducible Nextflow workflow that covered QC, data transformation and analysis. LymphoSeq2, an R package for exploring AIRR-Seq data, was used to implement custom analyses. After excluding a handful of samples that yielded fewer than 5000 total TRB sequences, 188 HIV repertoires remained for analysis. Of the roughly 180 retained HIV repertoires, 55 to 60 were collected before and more than 120 after ART initiation. Repertoires were downsampled to 5000 TRB nucleotide sequences, with summary statistics averaged over 100 downsampling iterations. TRB sequences were retained for analysis only if CDR3 regions of at least seven amino acids were present. Diversity was measured with a Shannon entropy-derived clonality score and the Gini coefficient. Repertoire networks linked the top 5000 CDR3 amino acid sequences whenever two sequences differed by an edit distance of one. GLIPH2 predicted antigen specificity groups and MHC restriction for TRB CDR3 amino acid sequences. Known CMV, EBV, HIV or tissue antigen associations were flagged by matching CDR3 amino acid sequences against VDJdb and McPAS-TCR. Pre-ART, post-ART and control groups were compared with Wilcoxon signed-rank tests and Holm-Bonferroni correction. This immuneACCESS table, as held by TCRdb, lists in-frame sequences with V and J called but not all clones. Of the missing ones, under half trace to an unresolved V gene in checked studies; the others have no known cause. V and J calls and clone size follow that table, whereas D and trimming were derived from the DNA. The sample profile shows some 10,000 clones; around three quarters of them were found once. Roughly 20% of the sample is taken by the ten largest.

CDR1 and CDR2 are drawn from the germline V gene: SGHTA, FQGTGA. Taken from cysteine to phenylalanine, the CDR3 has 14 residues. Left in the record is the CDR3 DNA by itself, 42 bases read in frame from the first base. V loses 5 bases at its end and J loses 9 bases; junction bases beyond the gene matches: 6. The receptor's source is a man aged 30-40 years with HIV. The sequenced sample was unsorted PBMCs, obtained at the start of antiretroviral therapy, before treatment. The chain uses TRBV7-3 and TRBJ2-1, with 11 middle bases fitting TRBD2. The bases are TGTGCCAGCAGCATTAGCGGGGGGGCTGCTGAGCAGTTCTTC. Its protein is CASSISGGAAEQFF.